The 30 T cell receptor beta chains presented below share a single source sample, sequenced in a study of cytomegalovirus exposure and HLA in healthy donors (dated by TCRdb to about 2017). Receptor amplification or capture employed the immunoSEQ multiplex PCR assay. A mixture of 60 forward primers for TCR Vbeta segments and 13 reverse primers for TCR Jbeta segments was used in the multiplex PCR. What TCRdb holds here is the immuneACCESS table cut down to in-frame rearrangements. Part of the clones is not present; checked against another copy, under half of the missing clones reflect an unresolved V gene, and the others are unexplained. The sample includes about 59,000 clones, with about four fifths observed a single time. Jointly, the top ten make up over 3% of the sample. The sequenced sample consisted of PBMCs. Receptors were obtained from a woman aged 35 to 49 in good health and CMV-seronegative.

The V and J genes are TRBV5-8 and TRBJ2-5; 7 positions match TRBD1. Germline CDR1 SGHTS, CDR2 YDEGEE. J was trimmed by 2 bases and V by 0 bases; bases with no gene match: 1. The CDR3 contains 14 residues. CDR3 residues: CASSLGQGQETQYF. The DNA for the CDR3 is TGTGCCAGCAGCTTGGGACAGGGACAAGAGACCCAGTACTTC.

The chain links TRBV2 to TRBJ2-1, with 8 bases matching TRBD2. CDR1 SNHLY and CDR2 FYNNEI come from the germline V gene. V was pared by 6 bases and J by 8 bases, with 6 bases of the junction left unmatched. The CDR3 is made up of 13 amino acids. The chain's CDR3 is CASSAGLVYEQFF. The DNA of the CDR3 is TGTGCCAGCAGCGCGGGACTAGTCTATGAGCAGTTCTTC.

The V and J genes are TRBV11-2 and TRBJ2-5; TRBD2 is a possible D gene (5 bases). CDR1 and CDR2 (germline): SGHAT, FQNNGV. The CDR3 is 13 amino acids. V lost 1 base and J lost 7, with 10 bases in between. Written as DNA, the CDR3 is TGTGCCAGCAGCTTAGGGGCTCGGGGGACCCAGTACTTC. As protein: CASSLGARGTQYF.

This CDR3 reads CASSLVVGASGRYEQFF. The DNA of the CDR3 is TGTGCCAGCAGCTTAGTAGTAGGGGCTAGCGGGAGATATGAGCAGTTCTTC. The V call is TRBV11-2, the J call TRBJ2-1; TRBD2 matches 10 bases. This CDR3 is built from 17 residues. The germline V gene encodes CDR1 SGHAT and CDR2 FQNNGV. The trim removed 1 base at V and 8 bases at J, leaving 11 bases unmatched.

This clone was found once. The chain joins TRBV7-9 to TRBJ1-4, with 8 bases fitting TRBD1. The V gene end was trimmed by 9 bases and the J gene end by 3 bases; junction bases not matched to a gene: 9. This CDR3 comprises 15 residues. Germline CDR1 is SEHNR and CDR2 is FQNEAQ (reference sequence). DNA of the CDR3: TGTGCCAGTGGACAGGGCTCTCGATCTAATGAAAAACTGTTTTTT. Its protein product is CASGQGSRSNEKLFF.

The chain joins TRBV6-5 to TRBJ2-7; 10 nucleotides agree with TRBD1. The CDR3 is 13 amino acids. Trimming removed 8 bases from V and 1 base from J; junction bases left unmatched: 2. Germline-derived CDR1 and CDR2 are MNHEY and SVGAGI. The CDR3 DNA sequence: TGTGCCAGCGGGGGACAGGGGTCCTACGAGCAGTACTTC. It specifies CASGGQGSYEQYF.

This chain links TRBV11-3 with TRBJ2-7; 9 nucleotides align to TRBD1. The V and J ends lost 5 bases and 3 bases, in that order; junction bases with no gene match: 8. This CDR3 is 15 amino acids long. Germline V gene data show CDR1 as SGHNT and CDR2 as YENEEA. CDR3 nucleotide sequence: TGTGCCAGCAGCCCAGGCCGGGACAGGGACTACGAGCAGTACTTC. Protein product: CASSPGRDRDYEQYF.

This clone was found a few times. The chain recombines TRBV9 with TRBJ1-1, with 7 bases aligning to TRBD1. Trimming cost V 3 bases and J 4 bases; bases outside gene matches: 6. CDR1 and CDR2 (germline): SGDLS, YYNGEE. This CDR3 region has 14 residues. CDR3 DNA: TGTGCCAGCAGCGCCACAGACAGGGTCACTGAAGCTTTCTTT. This sequence encodes CASSATDRVTEAFF. Variable domain in full (rest from reference TRBV9 and TRBJ1-1): DSGVTQTPKHLITATGQRVTLRCSPRSGDLSVYWYQQSLDQGLQFLIQYYNGEERAKGNILERFSAQQFPDLHSELNLSSLELGDSALYFCASSATDRVTEAFFGQGTRLTVV.

The chain joins TRBV19 to TRBJ2-7; 10 bases align to TRBD2. The junction had 4 bases not matched to a gene; V was cut back by 4 bases and J by 4 bases. This CDR3 region has 14 residues. The germline gives CDR1 LNHDA, CDR2 SQIVND (reference sequence). CDR3 nucleotide sequence: TGTGCCAGTAGTAGTGAACTAGCGGGATACGAGCAGTACTTC. This encodes CASSSELAGYEQYF.

V is TRBV2 and J is TRBJ2-7; the D is unclear. There are 13 residues in the CDR3. Germline V CDR1 and CDR2: SNHLY, FYNNEI. Trimming took off 4 bases at V and 1 base at J, with 8 bases between the two ends. The CDR3 sequence: CASSVSGSYEQYF. As DNA, the CDR3 is TGTGCCAGCAGTGTATCAGGTTCCTACGAGCAGTACTTC.

The chain has TRBV2 and TRBJ2-2, with 12 bases matching TRBD2. CDR1 and CDR2 from the germline V gene are SNHLY and FYNNEI. Trimming cost V 4 bases and J 2 bases; bases outside gene matches: 11. The CDR3 runs to 19 residues. This CDR3 reads CASSGELAGGIDNTGELFF. DNA of the CDR3: TGTGCCAGCAGTGGAGAACTAGCGGGAGGCATAGACAACACCGGGGAGCTGTTTTTT.

The V and J genes are TRBV7-2 and TRBJ2-2; 7 nucleotides align to TRBD1. In germline, CDR1 is SGHTA, CDR2 FQGNSA. The CDR3 covers 16 residues. Trimming took 5 bases from V and 3 from J; bases not matched to a gene: 9. The DNA of the CDR3 is TGTGCCAGCAGCCCCCGACAGGGCGGCTACACCGGGGAGCTGTTTTTT. This translates into CASSPRQGGYTGELFF.

The V gene is TRBV27, the J gene TRBJ2-3, with TRBD1 matching 9 bases. V gave up 7 bases and J gave up 6 bases; unmatched junction bases: 5. Looked up from germline, CDR1 is MNHEY and CDR2 is SMNVEV (reference sequence). CDR3 length: 13 residues. CDR3 nucleotides: TGTGCCAGCAAGGGGACAGGGACGGATACGCAGTATTTT. Protein product: CASKGTGTDTQYF.

This clone was seen a handful of times. This chain links TRBV10-3 with TRBJ2-7, with 13 bases matching TRBD2. The CDR3 has 15 amino acids. The V segment lost 4 bases and the J segment 1 base; nucleotides outside the gene matches: 1. Per the germline V gene, CDR1 is ENHRY and CDR2 is SYGVKD. Here the CDR3 reads CAISALAGGSYEQYF. The CDR3 DNA reads TGTGCCATCAGTGCACTAGCGGGAGGGTCCTACGAGCAGTACTTC.

The genes are TRBV27 and TRBJ2-3; TRBD2 matches 8 bases. V dropped 1 base and J dropped 3; count of bases not matched to a gene: 12. The germline gives CDR1 MNHEY, CDR2 SMNVEV (reference sequence). This CDR3 contains 18 residues. CDR3 nucleotides: TGTGCCAGCAGTTTATTAGTCAGGGACCGGGAGGGGACAGATACGCAGTATTTT. Residues: CASSLLVRDREGTDTQYF.

The CDR3 nucleotides are TGTGCCAGCAGTCTTAGCGCCCACAATGAGCAGTTCTTC. It yields the protein CASSLSAHNEQFF. V usage is TRBV28 and J usage is TRBJ2-1, with D perhaps TRBD2 (5 bases). The CDR3 has 13 amino acids. Per the germline V gene, CDR1 is MDHEN and CDR2 is SYDVKM. The V gene lost 5 bases and the J gene lost 5 bases, with 10 bases spanning the gap.

This chain uses TRBV18 with TRBJ2-5; no reliable D call. CDR1 KGHSH and CDR2 LQKENI come from the germline V gene. The V end lost 2 bases, the J end lost 2 bases, and 6 bases lay between the germline ends. CDR3 length: 13 residues. CDR3 region: CASSPARQETQYF. In DNA form, the CDR3 reads TGTGCCAGCTCACCAGCCAGACAAGAGACCCAGTACTTC.

The chain employs TRBV18 and TRBJ2-7, with D uncertain. Germline lookup yields CDR1 KGHSH and CDR2 LQKENI. This CDR3 comprises 13 residues. The V and J ends lost 1 base and 4 bases respectively, with 8 bases between them. The CDR3 is CASSPLATYEQYF. DNA of the CDR3: TGTGCCAGCTCACCACTGGCGACTTACGAGCAGTACTTC.

V gene TRBV5-6 combines with J gene TRBJ2-7; D is undetermined. V lost 2 bases and J 0 bases, leaving 12 bases between the germline ends. Germline V gene sequence: CDR1 SGHDT, CDR2 YYEEEE. There are 15 residues in the CDR3. CDR3 residues: CASSFVSTSSYEQYF. As DNA, the CDR3 is TGTGCCAGCAGCTTTGTATCCACGAGCTCCTACGAGCAGTACTTC.

This clone was seen only a few times. V is TRBV11-2 and J is TRBJ2-1; 7 bases agree with TRBD1. The length of the CDR3 is 14 residues. Germline V lookup: CDR1 SGHAT, CDR2 FQNNGV. Germline trimming cut 3 bases from V and 7 bases from J; bases unmatched to any gene: 6. The CDR3 sequence is CASSLLTGWNEQFF. The CDR3 region has the DNA TGTGCCAGCAGCTTGTTGACAGGGTGGAATGAGCAGTTCTTC.

The chain uses TRBV15 and TRBJ2-5; TRBD1 is a possible D gene (5 bases). The length of the CDR3 is 15 residues. The germline V gene encodes CDR1 LNHNV and CDR2 YYDKDF (reference sequence). Trimming removed 6 bases from V and 3 bases from J, with 17 bases in between. The CDR3 DNA reads TGTGCCACCAGTCCGGGTTGGGGCGACAAAGAGACCCAGTACTTC. Amino acids: CATSPGWGDKETQYF.

This chain uses TRBV28 with TRBJ2-3; 10 bases fit TRBD2. After removal of 5 bases from V and 5 bases from J, the junction contained 19 bases not matched to a gene. Germline lookup yields CDR1 MDHEN and CDR2 SYDVKM. The CDR3 runs 19 residues. Here the CDR3 reads CASSLHPLLLAGTEDTQYF. CDR3 in DNA: TGTGCCAGCAGTCTCCATCCCCTCCTACTAGCGGGGACGGAAGATACGCAGTATTTT.

The DNA of the CDR3 is TGTGCCAGTAGTACCGCGGGCTTTCGAGGGGGCGGGGAGCTGTTTTTT. It specifies CASSTAGFRGGGELFF. The rearrangement joins TRBV19 to TRBJ2-2, with TRBD1 as a possible D gene (6 bases). CDR1 is LNHDA and CDR2 is SQIVND in the germline V gene (reference sequence). This CDR3 has 16 residues. Trimming removed 4 bases at V and 7 bases at J, with 19 bases between.

The table lists this clone with a count of one. The chain combines TRBV6-1 with TRBJ1-3; D unclear. The ends were cut back, 5 bases at V and 0 bases at J, with 8 bases in the middle. The CDR3 runs to 14 residues. The germline gives CDR1 MNHNS, CDR2 SASEGT. CDR3 bases: TGTGCCAGCAGTAACGGTGGCTCTGGAAACACCATATATTTT. Its translation: CASSNGGSGNTIYF.

The chain employs TRBV9 and TRBJ1-1; the match to TRBD1 covers 9 bases. CDR3 size: 15 residues. Trimming took 0 bases from V and 5 from J; bases not matched to a gene: 5. Germline V CDR1 and CDR2: SGDLS, YYNGEE. CDR3 in amino acids: CASSVGGQGETEAFF. The DNA of the CDR3 is TGTGCCAGCAGCGTAGGGGGACAGGGAGAAACTGAAGCTTTCTTT.

This chain links TRBV7-8 with TRBJ2-7; TRBD1 might be the D (5 bases). CDR1 is SGHVS and CDR2 is FQNEAQ in the germline V gene. There are 14 residues in the CDR3. V lost 1 base and J lost 2, with 9 bases in between. The CDR3 DNA is TGTGCCAGCAGCTTAGAACAGGACACCTACGAGCAGTACTTC. It translates to CASSLEQDTYEQYF.

Only one count was recorded for this clone. The rearrangement joins TRBV9 to TRBJ2-5; TRBD2 might be the D (5 bases). The CDR3 has 13 residues. CDR1 is SGDLS, CDR2 YYNGEE, per germline. V was pared by 0 bases and J by 5 bases, with 8 bases between. DNA for the CDR3: TGTGCCAGCAGCGTAGTTAGCGCGGAGACCCAGTACTTC. Protein sequence: CASSVVSAETQYF.

The J gene is TRBJ2-3, the V gene TRBV10-3, with D maybe TRBD1 (6 bases). The CDR3 covers 17 residues. V gave up 0 bases and J gave up 0 bases, with 13 bases separating them. Germline lookup yields CDR1 ENHRY and CDR2 SYGVKD. CDR3 nucleotide sequence: TGTGCCATCAGTGAGTCTCGGACAGCCTTTAGCACAGATACGCAGTATTTT. Encoded protein: CAISESRTAFSTDTQYF.

The chain carries TRBV27 and TRBJ2-1, with a weak D call TRBD2 (6 bases). The CDR3 has 18 residues. Deletions cut 4 bases from V and 0 bases from J, with 19 bases between. The germline gives CDR1 MNHEY, CDR2 SMNVEV (reference sequence). Here the CDR3 DNA reads TGTGCCAGCAGTTGGGTGCCGTCGTCTAGCGTCTCCTACAATGAGCAGTTCTTC. Protein product: CASSWVPSSSVSYNEQFF.

The gene calls are TRBV23-1 and TRBJ2-1, with 8 positions matching TRBD2. TRBV23-1 qualifies as an ORF whose function is uncertain. The length of the CDR3 is 15 residues. V dropped 6 bases and J dropped 7; count of bases not matched to a gene: 11. CDR3 in DNA: TGCGCCAGCAGGAGGGGGAACCGGGAGGGTAATGAGCAGTTCTTC. Amino acids: CASRRGNREGNEQFF.